This T cell receptor beta chain was sequenced during a study of glioma-infiltrating T cells. Study-wide points: Gliomas, especially low-grade, showed above-expected tissue-blood divergence; non-neoplastic patients showed below.

TCR alpha and beta CDR3 regions were amplified from RNA using iRepertoire nested multiplex PCR. Tissue mRNA or PBMC total RNA, roughly 100-400 ng, went into one-step reverse transcription and amplification. From the multiplex PCR reads, TCRdb called clonotypes with MiXCR, one entry per CDR3 protein. The repertoire holds fewer than 7,500 distinct CDR3 sequences, with 40% to 55% as singletons. Per the germline V gene, CDR1 is LGHDT and CDR2 is YNNKEL (reference sequence). The CDR3 length is 18 residues. The trim removed 0 bases at V and 5 bases at J, leaving 12 bases unmatched. About this clonotype: Its antigen is as yet unknown.

The sequence came from a human donor with low-grade glioma or glioblastoma, undergoing nonglioma brain surgery, or in good health (not recorded which). The chain joins TRBV3-1 to TRBJ2-5, with 10 bases that match TRBD2. The sample comprised glioma tissue, nonneoplastic brain tissue, or PBMCs (not recorded which). The CDR3, as DNA: TGTGCCAGCAGCCAAGATGGGGCTAGCGGGAGTAGTCCGGAGACCCAGTACTTC. Translated: CASSQDGASGSSPETQYF.